This TCR beta chain was captured by sequencing in a study of T-cell memory formation after mild COVID-19. Study conclusions and caveats: CD4+ contracting clones lay mainly in CM and EM, CD8+ ones in EMRA. Cross-reactive memory apparently joined, as some responding clones appeared in pre-infection memory.

The CDR3 runs to 15 residues. Trimming took 5 bases from V and 5 from J; bases not matched to a gene: 8. From germline, CDR1 is SGHTA and CDR2 FQGNSA. TCRdb ran MiXCR on the 5' RACE reads and lists one entry per CDR3 protein. The table shows 110,000 or so distinct CDR3 sequences, with approximately 22% occurring only once. On this clonotype itself: The antigen remains undetermined.

The chain links TRBV7-2 to TRBJ2-5, with 10 bases that match TRBD2. The sequence was collected from a man between 18 and 29 years old who had mild COVID-19 (a few samples of this study predate the infection). Cell type and time point are not known. Sequenced material: PBMCs or a T cell subset sorted from them (not recorded which). For the CDR3, the DNA is TGTGCCAGCAGCCGGAGCGGGGGGGCCTTGGAGACCCAGTACTTC. The encoded protein is CASSRSGGALETQYF.